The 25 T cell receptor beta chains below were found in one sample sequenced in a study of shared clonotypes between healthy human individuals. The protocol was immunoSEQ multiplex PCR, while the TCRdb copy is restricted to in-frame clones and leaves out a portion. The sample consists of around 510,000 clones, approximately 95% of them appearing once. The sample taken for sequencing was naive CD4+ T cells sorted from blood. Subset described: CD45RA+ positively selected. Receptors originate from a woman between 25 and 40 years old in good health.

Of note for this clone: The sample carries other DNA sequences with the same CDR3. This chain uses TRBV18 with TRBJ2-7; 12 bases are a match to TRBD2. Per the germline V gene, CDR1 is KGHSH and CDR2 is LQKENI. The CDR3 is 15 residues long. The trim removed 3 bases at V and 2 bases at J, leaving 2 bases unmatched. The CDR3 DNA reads TGTGCCAGCTCACCGGGACTAGCGGGTACCTACGAGCAGTACTTC. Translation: CASSPGLAGTYEQYF.

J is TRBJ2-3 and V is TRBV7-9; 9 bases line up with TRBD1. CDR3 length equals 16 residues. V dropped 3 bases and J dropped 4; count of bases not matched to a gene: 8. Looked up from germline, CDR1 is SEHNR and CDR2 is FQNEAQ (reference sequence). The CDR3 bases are TGTGCCAGCAGCTTGGGGGACAGGGAAGTTGCAGATACGCAGTATTTT. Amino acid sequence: CASSLGDREVADTQYF.

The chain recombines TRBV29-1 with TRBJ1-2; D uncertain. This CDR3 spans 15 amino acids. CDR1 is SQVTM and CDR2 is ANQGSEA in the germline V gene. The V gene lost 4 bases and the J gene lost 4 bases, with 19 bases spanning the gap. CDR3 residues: CSVALTLARGYGYTF. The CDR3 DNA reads TGCAGCGTTGCCCTGACACTCGCTCGAGGCTATGGCTACACCTTC.

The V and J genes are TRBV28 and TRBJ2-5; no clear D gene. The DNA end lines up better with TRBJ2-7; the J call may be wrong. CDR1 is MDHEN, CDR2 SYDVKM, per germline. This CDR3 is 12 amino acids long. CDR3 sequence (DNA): TGTGCCAGCAGTTTCCCGTCCTACGAGCAGTACTTC. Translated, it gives CASSFPSYEQYF.

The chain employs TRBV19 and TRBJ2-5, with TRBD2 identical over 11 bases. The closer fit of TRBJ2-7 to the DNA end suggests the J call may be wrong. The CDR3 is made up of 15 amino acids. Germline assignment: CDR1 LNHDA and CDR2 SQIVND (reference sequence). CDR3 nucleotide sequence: TGTGCCAGTAGTGTGGAGACTAGCGGGACCTACGAGCAGTACTTC. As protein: CASSVETSGTYEQYF.

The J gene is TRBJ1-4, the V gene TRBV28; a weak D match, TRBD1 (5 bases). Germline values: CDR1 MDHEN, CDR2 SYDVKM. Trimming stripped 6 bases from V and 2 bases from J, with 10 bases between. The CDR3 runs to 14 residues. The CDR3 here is CASRPGGTNEKLFF. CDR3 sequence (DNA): TGTGCCAGCAGACCTGGGGGGACTAATGAAAAACTGTTTTTT.

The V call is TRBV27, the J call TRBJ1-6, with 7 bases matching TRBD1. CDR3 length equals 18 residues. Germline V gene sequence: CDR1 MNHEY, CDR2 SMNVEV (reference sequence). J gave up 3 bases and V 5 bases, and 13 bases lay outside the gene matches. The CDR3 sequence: CASSPVPGQSNYNSPLHF. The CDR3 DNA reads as TGTGCCAGCAGTCCGGTACCGGGACAGTCAAACTATAATTCACCCCTCCACTTT.

The CDR3 DNA sequence: TGTGCCAGCACCCAGGGGGCGCTGGGCACTGAAGCTTTCTTT. Residues: CASTQGALGTEAFF. V gene TRBV7-2 combines with J gene TRBJ1-1, with TRBD1 matching over 8 bases. V gave up 7 bases and J gave up 4 bases; unmatched junction bases: 8. Looked up from germline, CDR1 is SGHTA and CDR2 is FQGNSA. CDR3 size: 14 residues.

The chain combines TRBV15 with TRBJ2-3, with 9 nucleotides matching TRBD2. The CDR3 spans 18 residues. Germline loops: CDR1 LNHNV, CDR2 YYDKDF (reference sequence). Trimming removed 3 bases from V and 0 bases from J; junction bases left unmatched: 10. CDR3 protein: CATSSRPGTSTSTDTQYF. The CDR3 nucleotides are TGTGCCACCAGCAGCCGTCCCGGGACTAGCACTAGCACAGATACGCAGTATTTT.

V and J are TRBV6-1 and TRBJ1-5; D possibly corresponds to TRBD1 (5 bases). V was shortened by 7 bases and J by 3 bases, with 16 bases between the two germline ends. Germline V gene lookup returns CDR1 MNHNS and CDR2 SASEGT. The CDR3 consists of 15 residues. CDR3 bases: TGTGCCAGCATGCACGGGACCCTTGACAATCAGCCCCAGCATTTT. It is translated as CASMHGTLDNQPQHF.

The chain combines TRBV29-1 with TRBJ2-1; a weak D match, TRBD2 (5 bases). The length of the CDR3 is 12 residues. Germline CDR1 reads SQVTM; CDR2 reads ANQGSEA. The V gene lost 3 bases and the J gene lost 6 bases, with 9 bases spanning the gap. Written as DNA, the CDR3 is TGCAGCGTTGATTCGGGGTCCAATGAGCAGTTCTTC. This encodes CSVDSGSNEQFF.

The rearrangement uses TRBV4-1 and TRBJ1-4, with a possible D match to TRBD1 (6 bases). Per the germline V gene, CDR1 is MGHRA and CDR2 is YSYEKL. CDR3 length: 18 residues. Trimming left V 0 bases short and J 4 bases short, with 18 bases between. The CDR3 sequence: CASSQESRGVGVNEKLFF. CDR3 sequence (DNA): TGCGCCAGCAGCCAAGAGTCGAGGGGGGTCGGTGTTAATGAAAAACTGTTTTTT.

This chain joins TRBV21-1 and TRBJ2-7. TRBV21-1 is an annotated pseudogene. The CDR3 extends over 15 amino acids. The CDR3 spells CASSKNPGNSYEQYF. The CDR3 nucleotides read TGTGCCAGCAGCAAAAACCCTGGGAACTCCTACGAGCAGTACTTC.

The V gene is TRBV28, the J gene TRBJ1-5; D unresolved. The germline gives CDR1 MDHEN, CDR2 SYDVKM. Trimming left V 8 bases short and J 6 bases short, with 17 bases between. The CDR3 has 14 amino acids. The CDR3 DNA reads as TGTGCCAGCGGCCCTGGGTTCAAAGGTCAGCCCCAGCATTTT. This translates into CASGPGFKGQPQHF.

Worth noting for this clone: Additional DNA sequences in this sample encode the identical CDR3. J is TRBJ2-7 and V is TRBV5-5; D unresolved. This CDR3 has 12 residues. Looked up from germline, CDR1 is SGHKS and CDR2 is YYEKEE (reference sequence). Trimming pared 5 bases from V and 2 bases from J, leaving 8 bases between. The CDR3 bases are TGTGCCAGCAGTTTGACACCCTACGAGCAGTACTTC. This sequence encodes CASSLTPYEQYF.

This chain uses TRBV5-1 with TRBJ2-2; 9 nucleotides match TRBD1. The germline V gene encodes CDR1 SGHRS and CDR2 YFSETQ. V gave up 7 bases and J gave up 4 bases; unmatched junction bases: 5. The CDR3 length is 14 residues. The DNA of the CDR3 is TGCGCCAGCCGGGACAGGGAATCCACCGGGGAGCTGTTTTTT. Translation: CASRDRESTGELFF.

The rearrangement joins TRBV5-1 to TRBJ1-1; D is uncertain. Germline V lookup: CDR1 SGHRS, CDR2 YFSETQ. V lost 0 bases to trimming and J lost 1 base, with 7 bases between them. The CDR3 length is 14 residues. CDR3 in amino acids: CASSLDLKNTEAFF. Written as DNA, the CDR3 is TGCGCCAGCAGCTTGGATTTAAAGAACACTGAAGCTTTCTTT.

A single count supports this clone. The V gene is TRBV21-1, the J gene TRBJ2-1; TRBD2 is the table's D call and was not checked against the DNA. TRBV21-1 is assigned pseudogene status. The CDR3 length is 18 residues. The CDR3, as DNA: TGTGCCAGCAGCAAAAAAGCAGCGGGAGCCTTTACCGACAATGAGCAGTTCTTC. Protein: CASSKKAAGAFTDNEQFF.

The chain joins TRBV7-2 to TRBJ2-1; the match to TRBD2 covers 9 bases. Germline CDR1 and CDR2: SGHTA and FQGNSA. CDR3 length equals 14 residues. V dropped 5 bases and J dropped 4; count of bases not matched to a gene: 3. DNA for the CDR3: TGTGCCAGCAGCCCAGGACTAGCGTACAATGAGCAGTTCTTC. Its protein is CASSPGLAYNEQFF. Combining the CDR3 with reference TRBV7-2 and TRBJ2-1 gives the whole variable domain GAGVSQSPSNKVTEKGKDVELRCDPISGHTALYWYRQSLGQGLEFLIYFQGNSAPDKSGLPSDRFSAERTGGSVSTLTIQRTQQEDSAVYLCASSPGLAYNEQFFGPGTRLTVL.

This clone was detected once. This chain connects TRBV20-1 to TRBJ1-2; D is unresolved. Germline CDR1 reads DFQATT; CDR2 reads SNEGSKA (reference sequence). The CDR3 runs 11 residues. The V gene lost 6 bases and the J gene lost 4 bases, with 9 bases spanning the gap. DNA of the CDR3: TGCAGTGCCTCCGGGCCCTATGGCTACACCTTC. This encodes CSASGPYGYTF.

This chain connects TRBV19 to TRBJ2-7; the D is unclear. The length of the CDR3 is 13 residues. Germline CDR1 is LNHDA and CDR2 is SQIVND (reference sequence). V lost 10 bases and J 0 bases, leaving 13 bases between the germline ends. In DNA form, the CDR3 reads TGTGCCACAGGCCGGAGTTACTCCTACGAGCAGTACTTC. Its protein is CATGRSYSYEQYF.

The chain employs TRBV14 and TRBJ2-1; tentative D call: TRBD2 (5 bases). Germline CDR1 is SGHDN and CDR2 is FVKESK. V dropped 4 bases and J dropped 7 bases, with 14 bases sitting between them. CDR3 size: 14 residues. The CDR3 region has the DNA TGTGCCAGCAGCCTCCGGAGGCAATTTAATGAGCAGTTCTTC. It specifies CASSLRRQFNEQFF.

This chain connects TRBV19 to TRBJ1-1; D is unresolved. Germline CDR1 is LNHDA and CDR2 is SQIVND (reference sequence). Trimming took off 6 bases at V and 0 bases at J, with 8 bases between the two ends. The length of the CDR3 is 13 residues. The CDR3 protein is CASSRTVNTEAFF. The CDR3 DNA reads TGTGCCAGTAGCCGGACGGTGAACACTGAAGCTTTCTTT.

CDR3 amino acids: CASSYGYNQPQHF. In DNA form, the CDR3 reads TGTGCCAGCAGTTACGGATACAATCAGCCCCAGCATTTT. The rearrangement joins TRBV28 to TRBJ1-5; no definite D call. The length of the CDR3 is 13 residues. CDR1 is MDHEN, CDR2 SYDVKM, per germline. Trimming shortened V by 4 bases and J by 3 bases, and 7 bases separated the two germline ends. Drawing the rest from reference TRBV28 and TRBJ1-5, the complete variable domain is DVKVTQSSRYLVKRTGEKVFLECVQDMDHENMFWYRQDPGLGLRLIYFSYDVKMKEKGDIPEGYSVSREKKERFSLILESASTNQTSMYLCASSYGYNQPQHFGDGTRLSIL.

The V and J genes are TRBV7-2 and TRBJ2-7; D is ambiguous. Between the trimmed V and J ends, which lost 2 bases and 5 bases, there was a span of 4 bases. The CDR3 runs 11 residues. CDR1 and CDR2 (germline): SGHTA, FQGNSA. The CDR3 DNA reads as TGTGCCAGCAGCTTATTAAACGAGCAGTACTTC. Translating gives CASSLLNEQYF.